These 17 T cell receptor beta chains originate from one sample sequenced in a study of read filtering for tumor transcriptome and immune sequencing. From about 400 ng of RNA, a library with molecular barcoded alpha/delta and beta/gamma adaptors was made. MiXCR was run by TCRdb on the reads, yielding one entry per CDR3 protein. The data contain more than 45,000 distinct CDR3 sequences, about 19% of them singletons. The sequencing sample was made of a population of CD138-negative cells sorted from bone marrow. The receptors stem from a donor aged 40 or over with multiple myeloma.

As concerns this clonotype: This clone may be a read error of a much larger clone one base away. This chain joins TRBV19 and TRBJ2-2; unclear D gene. Trimming took off 0 bases at V and 5 bases at J, with 10 bases between the two ends. Germline V CDR1 and CDR2: LNHDA, SQIVND (reference sequence). The CDR3 runs to 15 residues. The CDR3 region is CASSIDVRLTGELFF. The CDR3, as DNA: TGTGCCAGTAGTATAGACGTGCGGCTTACCGGGGAGCTGTTTTTT.

This clonotype turned up a few times. The V gene is TRBV19, the J gene TRBJ2-3; tentatively, D is TRBD2 (6 bases). CDR3 length: 15 amino acids. V was trimmed by 6 bases and J by 0 bases, leaving 13 bases between them. CDR1 and CDR2 from the germline V gene are LNHDA and SQIVND (reference sequence). The CDR3 nucleotides read TGTGCCAGTAGCCAGAGGAGGGAGAGCACAGATACGCAGTATTTT. Translating gives CASSQRRESTDTQYF.

There are many counts of this clonotype. This sequence joins TRBV11-2 and TRBJ2-1, with unresolved D. The CDR3 is 11 amino acids. Germline loops: CDR1 SGHAT, CDR2 FQNNGV. V dropped 5 bases and J dropped 5 bases, with 4 bases sitting between them. In DNA form, the CDR3 reads TGTGCCAGCAGCCACCACAATGAGCAGTTCTTC. Amino acids: CASSHHNEQFF. Combining the CDR3 with reference TRBV11-2 and TRBJ2-1 gives the whole variable domain EAGVAQSPRYKIIEKRQSVAFWCNPISGHATLYWYQQILGQGPKLLIQFQNNGVVDDSQLPKDRFSAERLKGVDSTLKIQPAKLEDSAVYLCASSHHNEQFFGPGTRLTVL.

The table lists this clonotype with many counts. V is TRBV24-1 and J is TRBJ2-1; 8 nucleotides match TRBD2. The V gene end was trimmed by 7 bases and the J gene end by 5 bases; junction bases not matched to a gene: 9. The germline gives CDR1 KGHDR, CDR2 SFDVKD. This CDR3 has 15 amino acids. CDR3 nucleotides: TGTGCCACCAGCGGCCAGCGGGAGAGCCACAATGAGCAGTTCTTC. Protein product: CATSGQRESHNEQFF.

This clonotype was counted many times. The chain couples TRBV7-2 to TRBJ2-7; D is perhaps TRBD1 (5 bases). Germline-derived CDR1 and CDR2 are SGHTA and FQGNSA. This CDR3 region has 13 residues. V lost 6 bases and J lost 2, with 11 bases in between. The DNA of the CDR3 is TGTGCCAGCAGTTCTCAAGGGGCCTACGAGCAGTACTTC. It translates to CASSSQGAYEQYF.

A note on this clonotype: This clone may be a read error of a much larger clone one base away. Likely a read error: the CDR3 ends without its conserved phenylalanine or tryptophan. This rearrangement joins TRBV5-1 to TRBJ1-1, with D uncertain. Germline lookup yields CDR1 SGHRS and CDR2 YFSETQ. Trimming cost V 2 bases and J 2 bases, with 10 bases left between them. The CDR3 contains 14 residues. The chain's CDR3 is CASSFRTANTEAFS. In DNA, the CDR3 is TGCGCCAGCAGCTTCCGGACGGCCAACACTGAAGCTTTCTCT.

This clonotype showed up many times. The V and J genes are TRBV7-9 and TRBJ2-1, with 11 bases matching TRBD2. The CDR3 contains 15 residues. CDR1 and CDR2 (germline): SEHNR, FQNEAQ (reference sequence). V shed 5 bases and J 5 bases; nucleotides not matched to a gene: 5. The CDR3 region is CASSAGLAANNEQFF. CDR3 coding DNA: TGTGCCAGCAGCGCGGGACTAGCGGCCAACAATGAGCAGTTCTTC. Together with reference TRBV7-9 and TRBJ2-1, the CDR3 gives the full variable domain: DTGVSQNPRHKITKRGQNVTFRCDPISEHNRLYWYRQTLGQGPEFLTYFQNEAQLEKSRLLSDRFSAERPKGSFSTLEIQRTEQGDSAMYLCASSAGLAANNEQFFGPGTRLTVL.

In regard to this clonotype: A read error is possible here, since a much larger clone lies one base away. The conserved phenylalanine or tryptophan normally closing the CDR3 is absent here, so this likely arose from a read error. The chain employs TRBV18 and TRBJ1-1, with D possibly TRBD1 on 6 matching bases. Trimming left V 5 bases short and J 3 bases short, with 16 bases between. There are 15 residues in the CDR3. From germline, CDR1 is KGHSH and CDR2 LQKENI. The CDR3 loop reads CASSGGQAKDTEAFS. CDR3 nucleotide sequence: TGTGCCAGCTCAGGGGGCCAGGCAAAGGACACTGAAGCTTTCTCT.

This clonotype was seen repeatedly, ten times or more. The chain has TRBV24-1 and TRBJ1-2; 7 nucleotides align to TRBD1. CDR1 and CDR2 (germline): KGHDR, SFDVKD. The CDR3 consists of 14 residues. V was clipped by 3 bases and J by 6 bases; unmatched bases: 6. CDR3 in DNA: TGTGCCACCAGTGATATATCCGGGACAGATGGCTACACCTTC. Translating gives CATSDISGTDGYTF.

This clonotype occurred many times. V is TRBV5-6 and J is TRBJ1-1; D may be TRBD1 (6 bases). CDR1 is SGHDT and CDR2 is YYEEEE in the germline V gene. This CDR3 spans 14 amino acids. Trimming removed 5 bases from V and 7 bases from J, with 18 bases in between. CDR3 nucleotides: TGTGCCAGCAGTCGGGACACCGGGAGTGGTGAAGCTTTCTTT. Its protein product is CASSRDTGSGEAFF.

The V gene is TRBV5-1, the J gene TRBJ2-7; 12 bases fit TRBD2. Germline CDR1 is SGHRS and CDR2 is YFSETQ. The trim removed 4 bases at V and 10 bases at J, leaving 6 bases unmatched. The CDR3 has 13 residues. In DNA form, the CDR3 reads TGCGCCAGCAGCGCCGGGACTAGCGGGCCTCAGTACTTC. It codes for CASSAGTSGPQYF.

This clonotype has at least ten counts. This chain joins TRBV29-1 and TRBJ2-5; 8 nucleotides match TRBD1. In germline, CDR1 is SQVTM, CDR2 ANQGSEA. The CDR3 totals 14 residues. Trimming removed 8 bases from V and 5 bases from J; junction bases left unmatched: 13. The CDR3 DNA reads as TGCAGCACGAGCGGACAGGGTTTGGGGGAGACCCAGTACTTC. It codes for CSTSGQGLGETQYF.

This clonotype was recorded at least ten times. The chain carries TRBV29-1 and TRBJ2-3, with D perhaps matching TRBD2 (6 bases). Looked up from germline, CDR1 is SQVTM and CDR2 is ANQGSEA. Trimming removed 8 bases from V and 2 bases from J, with 20 bases in between. This CDR3 is 15 amino acids long. The CDR3 sequence is CSSRRGLGDTDTQYF. The CDR3 DNA reads TGCAGCTCCCGGCGGGGCCTAGGAGACACAGATACGCAGTATTTT.

Details on this clonotype: With a much larger clone just one base away, this may be a read error. The rearrangement links TRBV5-1 to TRBJ2-2, with 7 bases lining up with TRBD1. V was pared by 4 bases and J by 6 bases, with 6 bases of the junction left unmatched. The CDR3 has 14 residues. Germline lookup yields CDR1 SGHRS and CDR2 YFSETQ. The CDR3 DNA reads TGCGCCAGCAGCCCGACAGGGATCCCCGGGGAGCTGTTTTTT. Encoded protein: CASSPTGIPGELFF.

There are many counts of this clonotype. The chain combines TRBV10-3 with TRBJ2-2; 9 bases line up with TRBD2. This CDR3 is built from 14 residues. The germline CDR1 and CDR2 sequences are ENHRY and SYGVKD. The J segment lost 4 bases and the V segment lost 8 bases, leaving 5 bases of the junction unmatched. The CDR3 is CAIRPSGATGELFF. The CDR3 DNA follows: TGTGCCATCCGCCCTAGCGGGGCCACCGGGGAGCTGTTTTTT.

This clonotype was seen many times. J is TRBJ2-3 and V is TRBV2, with 11 nucleotides matching TRBD2. CDR3 length equals 18 residues. V shed 2 bases, J shed 0 bases, and the junction held 7 bases outside the gene matches. Germline V gives CDR1 SNHLY, CDR2 FYNNEI. The CDR3 coding sequence is TGTGCCAGCAGTGAACAAGACGGGACTAGCGGAAGCACAGATACGCAGTATTTT. This codes for CASSEQDGTSGSTDTQYF.

This clonotype appeared many times. V and J are TRBV7-2 and TRBJ2-7; D ambiguous. The V end was cut by 5 bases, the J end by 3 bases, with 8 bases between. Germline V CDR1 and CDR2: SGHTA, FQGNSA. The CDR3 sequence is 12 residues long. This chain's CDR3 is CASSPTLYEQYF. The CDR3 DNA is TGTGCCAGCAGCCCCACCCTCTACGAGCAGTACTTC.